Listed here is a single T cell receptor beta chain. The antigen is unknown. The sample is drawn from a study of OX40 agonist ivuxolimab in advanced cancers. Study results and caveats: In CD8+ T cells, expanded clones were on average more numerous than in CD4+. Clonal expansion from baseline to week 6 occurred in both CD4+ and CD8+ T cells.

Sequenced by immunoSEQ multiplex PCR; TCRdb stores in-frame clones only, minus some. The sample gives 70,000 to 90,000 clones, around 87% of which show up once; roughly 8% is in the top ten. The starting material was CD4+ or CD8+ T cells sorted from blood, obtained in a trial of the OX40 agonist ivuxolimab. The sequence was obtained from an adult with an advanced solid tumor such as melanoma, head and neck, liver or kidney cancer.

The CDR3 DNA is TGCGCCAGCAGCCATCCCTCCGGGGGATTCTCTGGGGCCAACGTCCTGACTTTC. It specifies CASSHPSGGFSGANVLTF. This chain links TRBV4-3 with TRBJ2-6, with D perhaps TRBD2 (6 bases). Germline V gives CDR1 LGHNA, CDR2 YSLEER. Trimming shortened V by 3 bases and J by 0 bases, and 15 bases separated the two germline ends. This CDR3 has 18 residues.